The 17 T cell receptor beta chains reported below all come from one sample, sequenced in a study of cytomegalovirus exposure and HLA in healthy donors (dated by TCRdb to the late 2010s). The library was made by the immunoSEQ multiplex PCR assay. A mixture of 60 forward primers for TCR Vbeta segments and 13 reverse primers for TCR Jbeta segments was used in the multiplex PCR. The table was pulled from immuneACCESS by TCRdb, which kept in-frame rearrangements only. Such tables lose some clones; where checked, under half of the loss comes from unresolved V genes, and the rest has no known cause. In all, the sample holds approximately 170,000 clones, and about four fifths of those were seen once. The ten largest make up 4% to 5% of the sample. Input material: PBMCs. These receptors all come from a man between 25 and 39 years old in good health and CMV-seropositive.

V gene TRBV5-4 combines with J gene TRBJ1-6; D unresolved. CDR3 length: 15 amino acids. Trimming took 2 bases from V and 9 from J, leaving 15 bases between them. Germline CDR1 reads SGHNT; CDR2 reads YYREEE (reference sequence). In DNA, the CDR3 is TGTGCCAGCAGCTTCCGGTCTACGCCGCTTTCACCCCTCCACTTT. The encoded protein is CASSFRSTPLSPLHF.

The CDR3 loop is CASSQTGVTGELFF. The CDR3 DNA reads TGCGCCAGCAGCCAAACAGGTGTAACCGGGGAGCTGTTTTTT. The gene calls are TRBV4-1 and TRBJ2-2; D might be TRBD1 (5 bases). The CDR3 covers 14 residues. Germline CDR1 is MGHRA and CDR2 is YSYEKL. V lost 2 bases to trimming and J lost 5 bases, with 9 bases between them.

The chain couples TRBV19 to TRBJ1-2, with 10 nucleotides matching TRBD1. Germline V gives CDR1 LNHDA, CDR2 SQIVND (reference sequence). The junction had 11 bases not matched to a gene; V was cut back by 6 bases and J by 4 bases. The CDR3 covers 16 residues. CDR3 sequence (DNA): TGTGCCAGTAGCACTCCGGGACAGGGGAAGGCCTATGGCTACACCTTC. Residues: CASSTPGQGKAYGYTF.

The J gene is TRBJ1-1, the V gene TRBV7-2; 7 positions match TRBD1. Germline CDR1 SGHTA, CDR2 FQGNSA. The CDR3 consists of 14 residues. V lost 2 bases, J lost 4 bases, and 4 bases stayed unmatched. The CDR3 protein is CASSLISGGTEAFF. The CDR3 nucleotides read TGTGCCAGCAGCTTAATCTCAGGGGGCACTGAAGCTTTCTTT.

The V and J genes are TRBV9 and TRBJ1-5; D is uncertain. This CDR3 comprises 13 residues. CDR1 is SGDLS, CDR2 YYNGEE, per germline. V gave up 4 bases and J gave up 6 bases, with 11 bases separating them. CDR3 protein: CASSSTQAQPQHF. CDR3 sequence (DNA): TGTGCCAGCAGCTCTACTCAGGCTCAGCCCCAGCATTTT.

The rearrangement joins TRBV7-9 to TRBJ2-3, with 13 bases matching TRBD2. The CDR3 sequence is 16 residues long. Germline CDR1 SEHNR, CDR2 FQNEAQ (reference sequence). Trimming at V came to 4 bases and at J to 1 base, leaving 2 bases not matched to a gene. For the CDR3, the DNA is TGTGCCAGCAGCTCAGGGACTAGCGGGGGCACAGATACGCAGTATTTT. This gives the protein CASSSGTSGGTDTQYF.

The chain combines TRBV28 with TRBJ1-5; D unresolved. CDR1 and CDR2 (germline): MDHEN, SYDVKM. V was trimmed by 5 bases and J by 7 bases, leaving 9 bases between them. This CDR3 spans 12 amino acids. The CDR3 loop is CASSRLGQPQHF. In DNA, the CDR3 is TGTGCCAGCAGTCGTTTGGGCCAGCCCCAGCATTTT.

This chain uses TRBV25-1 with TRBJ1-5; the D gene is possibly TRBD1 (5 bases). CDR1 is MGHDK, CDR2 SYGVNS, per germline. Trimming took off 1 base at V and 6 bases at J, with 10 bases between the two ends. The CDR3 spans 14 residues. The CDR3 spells CASSESGNTQPQHF. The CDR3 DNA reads TGTGCCAGCAGTGAATCAGGGAACACTCAGCCCCAGCATTTT.

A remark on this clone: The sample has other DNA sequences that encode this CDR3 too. CDR3 bases: TGTGCCAGTACTCTGGGACTAGCATCGGAGACCCAGTACTTC. This translates into CASTLGLASETQYF. The chain combines TRBV19 with TRBJ2-5, with 9 bases lining up with TRBD2. There are 14 residues in the CDR3. The V and J ends lost 7 bases and 5 bases, in that order; junction bases with no gene match: 8. CDR1 is LNHDA and CDR2 is SQIVND in the germline V gene (reference sequence).

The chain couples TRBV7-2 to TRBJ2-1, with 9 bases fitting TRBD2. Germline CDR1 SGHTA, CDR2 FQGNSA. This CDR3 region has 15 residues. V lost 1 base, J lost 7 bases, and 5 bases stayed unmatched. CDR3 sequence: CASSLGSGGSNEQFF. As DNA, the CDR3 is TGTGCCAGCAGCTTAGGGAGCGGGGGGTCTAATGAGCAGTTCTTC.

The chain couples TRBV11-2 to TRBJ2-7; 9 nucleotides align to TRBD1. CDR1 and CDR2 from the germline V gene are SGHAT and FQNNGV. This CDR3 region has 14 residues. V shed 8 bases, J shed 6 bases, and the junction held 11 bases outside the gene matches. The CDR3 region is CASSLGQGVVEQYF. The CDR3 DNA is TGTGCCAGCTCCCTGGGACAGGGAGTTGTCGAGCAGTACTTC.

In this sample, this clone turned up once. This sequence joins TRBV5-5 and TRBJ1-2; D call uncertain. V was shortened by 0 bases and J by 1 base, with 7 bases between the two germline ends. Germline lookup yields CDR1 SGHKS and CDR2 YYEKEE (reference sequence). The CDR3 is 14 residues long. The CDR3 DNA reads TGTGCCAGCAGCTTGGCCGGGGATAACTATGGCTACACCTTC. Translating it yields CASSLAGDNYGYTF.

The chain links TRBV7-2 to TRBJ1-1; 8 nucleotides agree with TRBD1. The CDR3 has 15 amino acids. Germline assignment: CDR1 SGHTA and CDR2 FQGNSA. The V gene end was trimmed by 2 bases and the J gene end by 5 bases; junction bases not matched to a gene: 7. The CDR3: CASSLLGQGQTEAFF. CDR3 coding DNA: TGTGCCAGCAGCTTACTCGGACAGGGTCAGACTGAAGCTTTCTTT.

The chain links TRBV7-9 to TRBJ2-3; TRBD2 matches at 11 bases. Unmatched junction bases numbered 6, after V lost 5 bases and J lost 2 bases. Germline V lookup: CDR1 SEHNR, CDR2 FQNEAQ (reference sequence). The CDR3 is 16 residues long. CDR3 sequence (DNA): TGTGCCAGCAGCCGGGGACTAGCGGCAACCACAGATACGCAGTATTTT. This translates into CASSRGLAATTDTQYF.

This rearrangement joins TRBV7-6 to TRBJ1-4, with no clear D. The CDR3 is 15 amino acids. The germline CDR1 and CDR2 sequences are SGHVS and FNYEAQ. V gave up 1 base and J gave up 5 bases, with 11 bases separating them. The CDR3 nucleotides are TGTGCCAGCAGCTTAGGGGGAGGAGGGAATGAAAAACTGTTTTTT. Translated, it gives CASSLGGGGNEKLFF.

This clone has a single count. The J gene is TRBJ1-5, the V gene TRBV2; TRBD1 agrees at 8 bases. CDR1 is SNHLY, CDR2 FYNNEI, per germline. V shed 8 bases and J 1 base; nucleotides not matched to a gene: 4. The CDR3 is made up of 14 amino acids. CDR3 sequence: CASGRTGSNQPQHF. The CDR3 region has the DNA TGTGCCAGCGGCCGGACAGGGAGCAATCAGCCCCAGCATTTT.

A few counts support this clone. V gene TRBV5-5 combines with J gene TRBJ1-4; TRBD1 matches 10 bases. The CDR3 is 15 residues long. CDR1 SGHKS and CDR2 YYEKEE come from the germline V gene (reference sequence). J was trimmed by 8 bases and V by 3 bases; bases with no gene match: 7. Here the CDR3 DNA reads TGTGCCAGCAGCTACAGGGGACAGGGGAACGAAAAACTGTTTTTT. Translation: CASSYRGQGNEKLFF.